Below are 25 T cell receptor beta chains sequenced from a single sample in a study of cytomegalovirus exposure and HLA in healthy donors. Both 60 Vbeta primers and 13 Jbeta primers went into the PCR. Measured with immunoSEQ multiplex PCR; TCRdb has only the in-frame clones, and not every one. Of over 55,000 clones in the sample, about 70% were seen once. The sequenced material came from PBMCs. The source of these receptors is a man aged 40-55 years in good health and CMV-seropositive.

V gene TRBV7-2 combines with J gene TRBJ1-5; D remains unclear. V was shortened by 5 bases and J by 0 bases, with 5 bases between the two germline ends. The CDR3 spans 13 residues. CDR1 and CDR2 from the germline V gene are SGHTA and FQGNSA. In DNA form, the CDR3 reads TGTGCCAGCAGCCCTAGTAGCAATCAGCCCCAGCATTTT. It yields the protein CASSPSSNQPQHF.

The rearrangement joins TRBV9 to TRBJ1-1; weak D call: TRBD1 (5 bases). Germline V gene lookup returns CDR1 SGDLS and CDR2 YYNGEE. The ends were cut back, 2 bases at V and 6 bases at J, with 14 bases in the middle. This CDR3 comprises 14 residues. The CDR3 DNA is TGTGCCAGCAGCGTCGGGACTGCGGTCCCTGAAGCTTTCTTT. It encodes CASSVGTAVPEAFF.

The V and J genes are TRBV19 and TRBJ2-1; 10 bases agree with TRBD2. After removal of 6 bases from V and 7 bases from J, the junction contained 6 bases not matched to a gene. CDR3 size: 14 residues. Germline CDR1 is LNHDA and CDR2 is SQIVND (reference sequence). The CDR3 loop reads CASSLSGGVNEQFF. The CDR3 bases are TGTGCCAGTAGCCTAAGCGGGGGGGTGAATGAGCAGTTCTTC.

The rearrangement uses TRBV6-5 and TRBJ1-1, with a weak D call TRBD1 (5 bases). The V end lost 5 bases, the J end lost 5 bases, and 9 bases lay between the germline ends. This CDR3 has 12 residues. Germline CDR1 and CDR2: MNHEY and SVGAGI. The CDR3 is CASSPRQTEAFF. In DNA, the CDR3 is TGTGCCAGCAGTCCCCGACAGACTGAAGCTTTCTTT.

The rearrangement uses TRBV6-5 and TRBJ1-2; unclear D gene. Trimming took off 0 bases at V and 7 bases at J, with 12 bases between the two ends. From germline, CDR1 is MNHEY and CDR2 SVGAGI. This CDR3 is 14 amino acids long. The CDR3 reads CASSYSSARLGYTF. CDR3 nucleotide sequence: TGTGCCAGCAGTTACTCGAGCGCCCGGCTTGGCTACACCTTC.

The rearrangement joins TRBV5-1 to TRBJ1-2; D not certain. The V gene's germline CDR1 is SGHRS and CDR2 YFSETQ. CDR3 length: 13 residues. Trimming shortened V by 2 bases and J by 6 bases, and 11 bases separated the two germline ends. The CDR3 region is CASSLLVGDGYTF. As DNA, the CDR3 is TGCGCCAGCAGCTTACTCGTCGGGGATGGCTACACCTTC.

The chain combines TRBV19 with TRBJ1-5, with 8 bases that match TRBD1. CDR1 and CDR2 (germline): LNHDA, SQIVND (reference sequence). Trimming took 3 bases from V and 1 from J; bases not matched to a gene: 14. This CDR3 is built from 19 residues. In DNA, the CDR3 is TGTGCCAGTAGTATGTTGGCAGGGGGCACGTCATTGAGCAATCAGCCCCAGCATTTT. It codes for CASSMLAGGTSLSNQPQHF.

The genes are TRBV5-1 and TRBJ1-1; tentatively, D is TRBD1 (6 bases). CDR1 SGHRS and CDR2 YFSETQ come from the germline V gene. This CDR3 has 15 amino acids. V was trimmed by 6 bases and J by 1 base, leaving 16 bases between them. CDR3 DNA: TGCGCCAGCATCGAAGCACCAGGGGCGAACACTGAAGCTTTCTTT. Protein sequence: CASIEAPGANTEAFF.

The chain is built from TRBV9 and TRBJ2-6; D remains ambiguous. Trimming stripped 1 base from V and 0 bases from J, with 8 bases between. Germline CDR1 reads SGDLS; CDR2 reads YYNGEE. The CDR3 consists of 16 residues. This CDR3 reads CASSVSVSSGANVLTF. The CDR3 coding sequence is TGTGCCAGCAGCGTATCCGTTTCCTCTGGGGCCAACGTCCTGACTTTC. Filled out from reference TRBV9 and TRBJ2-6, the complete variable domain reads DSGVTQTPKHLITATGQRVTLRCSPRSGDLSVYWYQQSLDQGLQFLIQYYNGEERAKGNILERFSAQQFPDLHSELNLSSLELGDSALYFCASSVSVSSGANVLTFGAGSRLTVL.

This clone was picked up a small number of times. V usage is TRBV6-1 and J usage is TRBJ1-5, with D uncertain. The germline gives CDR1 MNHNS, CDR2 SASEGT. The CDR3 loop spans 13 amino acids. Trimming removed 10 bases from V and 4 bases from J, with 14 bases in between. This chain's CDR3 is CATLWEGNQPQHF. For the CDR3, the DNA is TGTGCCACCCTTTGGGAGGGAAATCAGCCCCAGCATTTT.

CDR3 in amino acids: CATRRRVSGNTIYF. The CDR3 region has the DNA TGTGCCACCCGCCGCCGGGTCTCTGGAAACACCATATATTTT. The V call is TRBV6-5, the J call TRBJ1-3, with D hard to call. Germline CDR1 is MNHEY and CDR2 is SVGAGI. This CDR3 has 14 amino acids. V was shortened by 10 bases and J by 0 bases, with 13 bases between the two germline ends.

The chain uses TRBV9 and TRBJ2-5, with a weak D call TRBD1 (5 bases). Germline loops: CDR1 SGDLS, CDR2 YYNGEE. Between the trimmed V and J ends, which lost 2 bases and 5 bases, there was a span of 13 bases. This CDR3 spans 14 amino acids. The CDR3 reads CASSVRVSGETQYF. The DNA for the CDR3 is TGTGCCAGCAGCGTTAGGGTTTCAGGGGAGACCCAGTACTTC.

This clone showed up just once. J is TRBJ1-3 and V is TRBV25-1; D might be TRBD1 (5 bases). Trimming cost V 5 bases and J 0 bases, with 8 bases left between them. Per the germline V gene, CDR1 is MGHDK and CDR2 is SYGVNS. The CDR3 runs 14 residues. In DNA form, the CDR3 reads TGTGCCAGCAGTCGGCAGGGCTCTGGAAACACCATATATTTT. Protein product: CASSRQGSGNTIYF.

Only a few counts were recorded for this clone. The chain links TRBV30 to TRBJ2-7; D remains unclear. The germline CDR1 and CDR2 sequences are GTSNPN and SVGIG (reference sequence). The V and J ends lost 4 bases and 1 base respectively, with 5 bases between them. CDR3 size: 11 residues. As DNA, the CDR3 is TGTGCCTGGAAGAGTTCCTACGAGCAGTACTTC. Translated, it gives CAWKSSYEQYF.

The genes are TRBV7-2 and TRBJ2-3; maybe TRBD1 (5 bases). Germline loops: CDR1 SGHTA, CDR2 FQGNSA. CDR3 size: 14 residues. V was shortened by 1 base and J by 4 bases, with 9 bases between the two germline ends. CDR3 bases: TGTGCCAGCAGCTTAGTAGCAGGGTCAGATACGCAGTATTTT. As protein: CASSLVAGSDTQYF.

This rearrangement joins TRBV12-5 to TRBJ1-4; TRBD1 is a possible D gene (5 bases). V was pared by 3 bases and J by 7 bases, with 21 bases between. CDR1 LGHNT and CDR2 FRNRAP come from the germline V gene. The length of the CDR3 is 17 residues. The CDR3 protein is CASGLTRTTLPGEKLFF. The CDR3 region has the DNA TGTGCTAGTGGTTTAACCCGGACAACTCTTCCGGGTGAAAAACTGTTTTTT.

V and J are TRBV4-3 and TRBJ1-1; 10 bases map to TRBD1. The CDR3 has 15 amino acids. V dropped 5 bases and J dropped 11; count of bases not matched to a gene: 14. Germline CDR1 LGHNA, CDR2 YSLEER. CDR3 loop: CASSYSLGTGAVAFF. As DNA, the CDR3 is TGCGCCAGCAGCTACTCTCTGGGGACAGGGGCGGTGGCTTTCTTT.

This rearrangement joins TRBV2 to TRBJ1-5; 9 bases fit TRBD1. Germline V gene lookup returns CDR1 SNHLY and CDR2 FYNNEI. The V segment lost 8 bases and the J segment 4 bases; nucleotides outside the gene matches: 6. The CDR3 has 14 residues. The CDR3 DNA reads as TGTGCCAGCGGACCGACAGGGGGGAATCAGCCCCAGCATTTT. Translation: CASGPTGGNQPQHF. Complete variable domain (other parts from reference TRBV2 and TRBJ1-5): EPEVTQTPSHQVTQMGQEVILRCVPISNHLYFYWYRQILGQKVEFLVSFYNNEISEKSEIFDDQFSVERPDGSNFTLKIRSTKLEDSAMYFCASGPTGGNQPQHFGDGTRLSIL.

V gene TRBV6-1 combines with J gene TRBJ1-2; D gene ambiguous. CDR1 and CDR2 (germline): MNHNS, SASEGT. CDR3 length equals 12 residues. Trimming pared 2 bases from V and 4 bases from J, leaving 5 bases between. This chain's CDR3 is CASSENGYGYTF. CDR3 DNA sequence: TGTGCCAGCAGTGAAAACGGCTATGGCTACACCTTC.

This clone was recorded a few times. The rearrangement joins TRBV7-3 to TRBJ2-5; 16 bases are shared with TRBD2. Trimming cost V 5 bases and J 9 bases; bases outside gene matches: 3. The CDR3 loop spans 14 amino acids. Germline V gene data show CDR1 as SGHTA and CDR2 as FQGTGA. The CDR3 region is CASSPGTSGGAQYF. CDR3 sequence (DNA): TGTGCCAGCAGCCCCGGGACTAGCGGGGGGGCCCAGTACTTC. The whole variable domain, remainder taken from reference TRBV7-3 and TRBJ2-5, is GAGVSQTPSNKVTEKGKYVELRCDPISGHTALYWYRQSLGQGPEFLIYFQGTGAADDSGLPNDRFFAVRPEGSVSTLKIQRTERGDSAVYLCASSPGTSGGAQYFGPGTRLLVL.

In its sample, this clone was seen a few times. V usage is TRBV9 and J usage is TRBJ1-2, with 7 bases fitting TRBD1. The CDR3 length is 14 residues. The germline gives CDR1 SGDLS, CDR2 YYNGEE. Trimming cost V 4 bases and J 4 bases; bases outside gene matches: 7. The CDR3 DNA follows: TGTGCCAGCAGCCCCGGACAGGACGTCTATGGCTACACCTTC. Amino acids: CASSPGQDVYGYTF.

CDR3 sequence: CASSLVAGSYNEQFF. The CDR3, as DNA: TGTGCCAGCAGCTTAGTAGCGGGCTCCTACAATGAGCAGTTCTTC. The J gene is TRBJ2-1, the V gene TRBV7-2, with 7 nucleotides matching TRBD2. V dropped 1 base and J dropped 0; count of bases not matched to a gene: 0. Germline lookup yields CDR1 SGHTA and CDR2 FQGNSA. This CDR3 contains 15 residues.

The chain combines TRBV27 with TRBJ2-7, with D tentatively TRBD1 (5 bases). The germline gives CDR1 MNHEY, CDR2 SMNVEV (reference sequence). V was shortened by 8 bases and J by 4 bases, with 27 bases between the two germline ends. This CDR3 has 17 residues. The chain's CDR3 is CASGRRHSQVTPYEQYF. The CDR3 DNA reads TGTGCCAGCGGCCGACGACACTCACAGGTGACACCATACGAGCAGTACTTC.

The CDR3 nucleotides are TGCGCCAGCAGCTCCCAGGGGGCTGGGTCCTACGAGCAGTACTTC. Amino acids: CASSSQGAGSYEQYF. The chain uses TRBV5-1 and TRBJ2-7; 8 bases agree with TRBD1. Losses at the gene ends were 3 bases for V and 1 base for J; bases not matched to a gene: 6. The CDR3 is 15 amino acids. Per the germline V gene, CDR1 is SGHRS and CDR2 is YFSETQ.

This chain connects TRBV6-5 to TRBJ2-4; D gene uncertain. This CDR3 comprises 16 residues. The V gene's germline CDR1 is MNHEY and CDR2 SVGAGI. V was shortened by 0 bases and J by 0 bases, with 9 bases between the two germline ends. The CDR3 coding sequence is TGTGCCAGCAGTTACTCCCCGACTCTAGCCAAAAACATTCAGTACTTC. Translating gives CASSYSPTLAKNIQYF.